This TCR beta chain was profiled in a study of vaccination effects on CD4 cells after COVID-19. Before sequencing, viral peptide pools were used by the ViraFEST assay to expand antigen-specific CD4+ T cells. Cultured cells yielded isolated CD4+ T cells after less than 11 days. The person was diagnosed with PCR-confirmed SARS-CoV-2 infection between March and December 2020. Two doses of either BNT162b2 or mRNA-1273 were given to each participant. Note on this clone: Its specificity is unknown.

Study-level points and caveats: The post-vaccine spike-reactive clones of convalescents showed a predominance of new vaccine-induced clones.

The method was immunoSEQ multiplex PCR; TCRdb's version includes in-frame clones alone and lacks a portion of them. The sample carries about 18,000 clones, 76% recorded once. Germline V lookup: CDR1 SGHRS, CDR2 YFSETQ. The CDR3 contains 16 residues. The ends lost 7 bases at V and 2 bases at J; junction bases unmatched: 12. The genes are TRBV5-1 and TRBJ2-3; 8 positions agree with TRBD2. The receptor comes from a human donor who had a prior SARS-CoV-2 infection. The sequencing here drew on CD4+ T cells from PBMCs cultured with SARS-CoV-2 spike peptides, taken after COVID-19 vaccination. Here the CDR3 reads CASLSSGGAATDTQYF. In DNA, the CDR3 is TGCGCCAGCCTGTCCTCCGGGGGGGCTGCCACAGATACGCAGTATTTT.